The 15 T cell receptor beta chains below were found in one sample sequenced in a study of blood T cell repertoires in COVID-19. TCRdb's copy holds only in-frame clones and misses some; the assay was immunoSEQ multiplex PCR. The sample carries approximately 150,000 clones, around 86% recorded once. Input material: peripheral blood. The receptors were gathered from a woman older than 75 with COVID-19, enrolled during active disease.

The rearrangement uses TRBV7-2 and TRBJ1-4; D is unresolved. The CDR3 has 15 residues. Germline-derived CDR1 and CDR2 are SGHTA and FQGNSA. Trimming pared 5 bases from V and 0 bases from J, leaving 10 bases between. The CDR3: CASSPRAATNEKLFF. The CDR3 DNA is TGTGCCAGCAGCCCCCGAGCCGCAACTAATGAAAAACTGTTTTTT.

This chain connects TRBV19 to TRBJ2-5, with D possibly TRBD2 on 6 matching bases. Germline V gene sequence: CDR1 LNHDA, CDR2 SQIVND (reference sequence). The V end was cut by 7 bases, the J end by 0 bases, with 15 bases between. There are 15 residues in the CDR3. CDR3 protein: CASNDRGMYQETQYF. The CDR3 DNA follows: TGTGCCAGTAACGATCGGGGGATGTACCAAGAGACCCAGTACTTC.

The chain has TRBV28 and TRBJ1-2; 7 nucleotides line up with TRBD1. Germline-derived CDR1 and CDR2 are MDHEN and SYDVKM. This CDR3 comprises 15 residues. V trimming: 4 bases; J trimming: 8 bases; junction bases outside the gene matches: 13. CDR3 sequence: CASSWRGTALMGYTF. The CDR3 nucleotides read TGTGCCAGCAGTTGGCGCGGGACAGCCCTTATGGGCTACACCTTC.

The gene calls are TRBV28 and TRBJ2-4, with D tentatively TRBD2 (5 bases). The germline V gene has CDR1 MDHEN and CDR2 SYDVKM. Trimming pared 8 bases from V and 4 bases from J, leaving 18 bases between. This CDR3 has 15 residues. Here the CDR3 reads CASSRAGAEKNIQYF. DNA for the CDR3: TGTGCCAGCTCGAGGGCGGGCGCCGAAAAAAACATTCAGTACTTC.

This clone has just a few counts. The genes are TRBV9 and TRBJ2-1, with 7 bases identical to TRBD1. J gave up 6 bases and V 0 bases, and 6 bases lay outside the gene matches. Germline V gene data show CDR1 as SGDLS and CDR2 as YYNGEE. This CDR3 contains 15 residues. This chain's CDR3 is CASSVGDSGANEQFF. DNA for the CDR3: TGTGCCAGCAGCGTAGGGGACAGTGGGGCCAATGAGCAGTTCTTC. Based on the CDR3 plus reference TRBV9 and TRBJ2-1, the full variable domain is DSGVTQTPKHLITATGQRVTLRCSPRSGDLSVYWYQQSLDQGLQFLIQYYNGEERAKGNILERFSAQQFPDLHSELNLSSLELGDSALYFCASSVGDSGANEQFFGPGTRLTVL.

The gene calls are TRBV27 and TRBJ1-6; 10 nucleotides agree with TRBD1. There are 14 residues in the CDR3. The V segment lost 7 bases and the J segment 9 bases; nucleotides outside the gene matches: 6. Germline assignment: CDR1 MNHEY and CDR2 SMNVEV (reference sequence). The CDR3 DNA reads as TGTGCCAGCAACAATGGACAGGGGGTTTCACCCCTCCACTTT. This encodes CASNNGQGVSPLHF.

This chain connects TRBV9 to TRBJ2-7; D gene uncertain. Germline V gives CDR1 SGDLS, CDR2 YYNGEE. V was cut by 0 bases and J by 6 bases, with 13 bases left in between. This CDR3 contains 14 residues. The CDR3 DNA reads as TGTGCCAGCAGCGTAGGATACGGGTTTCGCGAGCAGTACTTC. It yields the protein CASSVGYGFREQYF.

This rearrangement joins TRBV4-1 to TRBJ2-7; TRBD1 agrees at 8 bases. There are 18 residues in the CDR3. J gave up 1 base and V 4 bases, and 15 bases lay outside the gene matches. In germline, CDR1 is MGHRA, CDR2 YSYEKL. Here the CDR3 reads CASSPRILGQGASYEQYF. CDR3 DNA sequence: TGCGCCAGCAGCCCCAGGATCCTGGGCCAGGGGGCATCCTACGAGCAGTACTTC.

This clone was seen a handful of times. The chain joins TRBV4-3 to TRBJ2-2; D might be TRBD1 (5 bases). The CDR3 spans 17 residues. Germline lookup yields CDR1 LGHNA and CDR2 YSLEER. V was clipped by 0 bases and J by 6 bases, with 17 bases between them. The CDR3 protein is CASSQDGATLGSGELFF. For the CDR3, the DNA is TGCGCCAGCAGCCAAGATGGGGCGACCCTAGGCTCCGGGGAGCTGTTTTTT.

The V gene is TRBV11-2, the J gene TRBJ2-7; 8 bases agree with TRBD1. In germline, CDR1 is SGHAT, CDR2 FQNNGV. V shed 1 base and J 7 bases; nucleotides not matched to a gene: 6. This CDR3 has 14 amino acids. This chain's CDR3 is CASSLGTGLGEQYF. DNA for the CDR3: TGTGCCAGCAGCTTAGGGACAGGGCTCGGAGAGCAGTACTTC.

This chain uses TRBV5-1 with TRBJ2-1, with TRBD1 matching 11 bases. The CDR3 is 17 residues long. Germline CDR1 is SGHRS and CDR2 is YFSETQ. V lost 1 base, J lost 3 bases, and 6 bases stayed unmatched. In DNA form, the CDR3 reads TGCGCCAGCAGCTTGAATGGCGGGACAGGGGGCTACAATGAGCAGTTCTTC. It translates to CASSLNGGTGGYNEQFF.

The V call is TRBV3-1 (or the pseudogene TRBV3-2), the J call TRBJ2-3, with 7 bases aligning to TRBD2. This CDR3 region has 14 residues. J lost 3 bases, V lost 6 bases, and 6 bases had no gene match. The germline V gene encodes CDR1 LGHDT and CDR2 YNNKEL (reference sequence). This CDR3 is CASRMTSQTDTQYF. The DNA for the CDR3 is TGTGCCAGCAGAATGACTAGCCAGACAGATACGCAGTATTTT.

The rearrangement joins TRBV28 to TRBJ2-1, with a tentative D call TRBD2 (5 bases). CDR1 and CDR2 from the germline V gene are MDHEN and SYDVKM. The V end lost 4 bases, the J end lost 0 bases, and 7 bases lay between the germline ends. The CDR3 covers 14 residues. The CDR3 sequence is CASSSTSSYNEQFF. The CDR3 DNA is TGTGCCAGCAGTTCAACTAGCTCCTACAATGAGCAGTTCTTC.

V and J are TRBV5-5 and TRBJ2-7; TRBD1 agrees at 7 bases. The CDR3 has 14 amino acids. Germline CDR1 reads SGHKS; CDR2 reads YYEKEE (reference sequence). J lost 2 bases, V lost 3 bases, and 5 bases had no gene match. The CDR3 nucleotides are TGTGCCAGCAGCTACCAGACAGGGCCCTACGAGCAGTACTTC. It is translated as CASSYQTGPYEQYF.

The chain links TRBV7-3 to TRBJ2-1; the match to TRBD2 covers 8 bases. The germline V gene has CDR1 SGHTA and CDR2 FQGTGA. The V gene end was trimmed by 3 bases and the J gene end by 4 bases; junction bases not matched to a gene: 2. CDR3 size: 14 residues. In nucleotides, the CDR3 is TGTGCCAGCAGCTTGCGGGGGGAATACAATGAGCAGTTCTTC. It translates to CASSLRGEYNEQFF.